What follows are 8 T cell receptor beta chains derived from one specimen sequenced in a study of CXCR3-negative and CXCR3-positive naive CD8 T cells. 5' RACE that incorporated UMI labels was used to prepare the TRB cDNA libraries. With the 5' RACE reads reprocessed, TCRdb shows one record per CDR3 protein and no DNA. The listing contains about 63,000 distinct CDR3 sequences. Their antigens remain unidentified. Study observations and caveats: Compared with CXCR3-negative naive cells, CXCR3-positive naive cells showed more hydrophobic TRB CDR3s.

What was sequenced was naive CXCR3+ CD8+ T cells from blood. Indicated subset: CD45RO-CCR7+CD27+CD95- naive CD8+ T cells expressing CXCR3 (TNR3+). These receptors all come from a human donor in good health. Some clones in this sample may be carry-over from other donors' samples.

The CDR3 sequence: CSGGGTENTEAFF. The genes are TRBV29-1 and TRBJ1-1. Germline-derived CDR1 and CDR2 are SQVTM and ANQGSEA. This CDR3 contains 13 residues.

V gene TRBV14 combines with J gene TRBJ2-1. The CDR3 runs to 16 residues. The germline V gene has CDR1 SGHDN and CDR2 FVKESK. The CDR3 region is CASSQDIQLLYNEQFF. The full variable domain, with the rest looked up from reference TRBV14 and TRBJ2-1, is EAGVTQFPSHSVIEKGQTVTLRCDPISGHDNLYWYRRVMGKEIKFLLHFVKESKQDESGMPNNRFLAERTGGTYSTLKVQPAELEDSGVYFCASSQDIQLLYNEQFFGPGTRLTVL.

Here the CDR3 reads CASSVEGTGSTDTQYF. This chain links TRBV9 with TRBJ2-3; there is no DNA to check the TCRdb D call of TRBD1. CDR1 and CDR2 (germline): SGDLS, YYNGEE. The CDR3 loop spans 16 amino acids.

The J gene is TRBJ2-1, the V gene TRBV11-2; TCRdb proposes TRBD1, but this gene call is untestable without DNA. Germline V gene lookup returns CDR1 SGHAT and CDR2 FQNNGV. The CDR3 is 15 residues long. The CDR3 region is CASSLLGGLFDEQFF.

The CDR3 sequence: CSVEYGRHSNTGELFF. This rearrangement joins TRBV29-1 to TRBJ2-2; the TCRdb D gene call, TRBD2, has no DNA to confirm it. CDR3 length equals 16 residues. Germline loops: CDR1 SQVTM, CDR2 ANQGSEA.

The CDR3 sequence is CASRGGGLNTEAFF. The gene calls are TRBV7-9 and TRBJ1-1; there is no DNA to check the TCRdb D call of TRBD1. Looked up from germline, CDR1 is SEHNR and CDR2 is FQNEAQ (reference sequence). The CDR3 totals 14 residues.

CDR3 residues: CASSLIMGTTDTQYF. This chain joins TRBV7-2 and TRBJ2-3; the TRBD1 assignment by TCRdb is unverifiable without DNA. CDR1 is SGHTA, CDR2 FQGNSA, per germline. This CDR3 has 15 amino acids.

The chain is built from TRBV7-9 and TRBJ2-7; TCRdb returns TRBD1, unconfirmable since there is no DNA. The CDR3 spans 14 residues. Germline CDR1 is SEHNR and CDR2 is FQNEAQ (reference sequence). The CDR3 region is CASTKDRAVYEQYF.